Presented here are 6 T cell receptor beta chains from one specimen sequenced in a study of shared clonotypes between healthy human individuals. Here immunoSEQ multiplex PCR was the method, and the copy in TCRdb shows in-frame clones only, minus some. The sample yields some 500,000 clones, roughly three quarters seen once. The sequencing sample was made of PBMCs. Every receptor here comes from a middle-aged woman in good health. Some clones in this sample may be carry-over from other donors' samples.

This clone was recorded only once. A read error is the likely source, as a far larger clone sits one nucleotide away. The rearrangement links TRBV30 to TRBJ1-4; no reliable D call. Looked up from germline, CDR1 is GTSNPN and CDR2 is SVGIG (reference sequence). The CDR3 runs 12 residues. The CDR3 nucleotides are TGTGCCTGGAGTCCCCTGAGGGAAAAACTGGTTTTT. Translation gives CAWSPLREKLVF.

As concerns this clone: Other DNA sequences from this sample encode an identical CDR3 as well. The chain has TRBV9 and TRBJ1-3; no clear D. This CDR3 comprises 15 residues. CDR1 and CDR2 from the germline V gene are SGDLS and YYNGEE. Trimming stripped 0 bases from V and 0 bases from J, with 7 bases between. For the CDR3, the DNA is TGTGCCAGCAGCGTAGGAGGCAGCTCTGGAAACACCATATATTTT. Translation gives CASSVGGSSGNTIYF.

This clone was recorded only once. The chain has TRBV29-1 and TRBJ1-2; perhaps TRBD1 as D (6 bases). Germline CDR1 SQVTM, CDR2 ANQGSEA. The V gene lost 4 bases and the J gene lost 0 bases, with 12 bases spanning the gap. The CDR3 totals 14 residues. The DNA of the CDR3 is TGCAGCGTTGGGGGGGGCCCTTCTAACTATGGCTACACCTTC. Translation: CSVGGGPSNYGYTF.

The chain's CDR3 is CASGTWTTQYNEQFF. DNA of the CDR3: TGTGCCAGCGGGACCTGGACTACCCAATACAATGAGCAGTTCTTC. This rearrangement joins TRBV5-4 to TRBJ2-1; TRBD2 is a possible D gene (6 bases). The V and J ends lost 7 bases and 4 bases respectively, with 18 bases between them. Germline CDR1 reads SGHNT; CDR2 reads YYREEE (reference sequence). The CDR3 runs to 15 residues.

This sequence joins TRBV9 and TRBJ2-5; 10 nucleotides line up with TRBD2. Gene TRBJ2-7 matches the end of the DNA better, so the J call may be wrong. In germline, CDR1 is SGDLS, CDR2 YYNGEE. The CDR3 covers 15 residues. The CDR3 spells CASSVVPGLADEQYF. CDR3 sequence (DNA): TGTGCCAGCAGCGTAGTTCCCGGACTAGCGGACGAGCAGTACTTC.

The genes are TRBV11-2 and TRBJ2-1; D is undetermined. The germline V gene has CDR1 SGHAT and CDR2 FQNNGV. The CDR3 totals 14 residues. Trimming shortened V by 0 bases and J by 7 bases, and 10 bases separated the two germline ends. CDR3 sequence (DNA): TGTGCCAGCAGCTTAGATCGTTTGGCGAATGAGCAGTTCTTC. It encodes CASSLDRLANEQFF. The variable domain in full, completed from reference TRBV11-2 and TRBJ2-1, reads EAGVAQSPRYKIIEKRQSVAFWCNPISGHATLYWYQQILGQGPKLLIQFQNNGVVDDSQLPKDRFSAERLKGVDSTLKIQPAKLEDSAVYLCASSLDRLANEQFFGPGTRLTVL.